This entry lists 5 T cell receptor beta chains sequenced from one sample in a study of radiotherapy plus CTLA-4 blockade in lung cancer. Method: immunoSEQ multiplex PCR; TCRdb's copy keeps in-frame clones and lacks some. The table lists 75,000 to 100,000 clones, roughly 88% of them singletons, with under 5.5% in the top ten. This specimen was peripheral blood, taken from a patient treated with radiotherapy plus ipilimumab. These TCRs come from a human donor with non-small cell lung cancer that progressed on radiotherapy plus ipilimumab.

This chain uses TRBV29-1 with TRBJ1-1; 9 bases fit TRBD1. Germline assignment: CDR1 SQVTM and CDR2 ANQGSEA. This CDR3 is 12 amino acids long. J lost 6 bases, V lost 6 bases, and 5 bases had no gene match. In DNA form, the CDR3 reads TGCAGCGTAAAACAGGGGGCGGCTGAAGCTTTCTTT. Translating it yields CSVKQGAAEAFF.

The J gene is TRBJ2-1, the V gene TRBV11-1; the match to TRBD1 covers 11 bases. The CDR3 is 14 residues long. V shed 5 bases and J 12 bases; nucleotides not matched to a gene: 9. Germline-derived CDR1 and CDR2 are SGHAT and FQDESV (reference sequence). CDR3 sequence reads: CASSPGQGVGGQFF. DNA for the CDR3: TGTGCCAGCAGCCCGGGACAGGGGGTAGGTGGGCAGTTCTTC.

The chain recombines TRBV11-2 with TRBJ1-5; the D gene is possibly TRBD1 (6 bases). Germline assignment: CDR1 SGHAT and CDR2 FQNNGV. CDR3 length equals 15 residues. V was trimmed by 4 bases and J by 2 bases, leaving 12 bases between them. DNA of the CDR3: TGTGCCAGCAGCTCTACCAACAGGGGCAATCAGCCCCAGCATTTT. Protein product: CASSSTNRGNQPQHF.

This chain joins TRBV5-1 and TRBJ2-7, with D hard to call. The germline gives CDR1 SGHRS, CDR2 YFSETQ. The CDR3 has 14 amino acids. Trimming pared 0 bases from V and 3 bases from J, leaving 10 bases between. The CDR3 nucleotides read TGCGCCAGCAGCTTGGAAGGGTCTGGCTACGAGCAGTACTTC. Amino acid sequence: CASSLEGSGYEQYF.

The rearrangement uses TRBV6-1 and TRBJ2-1; D is possibly TRBD2 (6 bases). The CDR3 runs 16 residues. V dropped 3 bases and J dropped 8 bases, with 20 bases sitting between them. Germline CDR1 reads MNHNS; CDR2 reads SASEGT. This CDR3 reads CASSDGLANRRHEQFF. The CDR3 nucleotides are TGTGCCAGCAGTGATGGGCTAGCGAATAGGAGGCATGAGCAGTTCTTC.